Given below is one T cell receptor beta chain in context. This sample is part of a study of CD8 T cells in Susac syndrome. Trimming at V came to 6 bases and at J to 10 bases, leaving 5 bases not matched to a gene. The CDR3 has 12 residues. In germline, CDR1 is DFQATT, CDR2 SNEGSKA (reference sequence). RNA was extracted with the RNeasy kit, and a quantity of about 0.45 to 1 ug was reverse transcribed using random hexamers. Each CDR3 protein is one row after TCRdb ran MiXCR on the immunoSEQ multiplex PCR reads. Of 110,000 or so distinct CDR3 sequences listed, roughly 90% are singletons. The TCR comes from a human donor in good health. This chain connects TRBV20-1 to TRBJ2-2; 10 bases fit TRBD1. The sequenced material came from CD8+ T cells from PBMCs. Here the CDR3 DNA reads TGCAGTGCCAGACAGGGGGCGAAGGAGCTGTTTTTT. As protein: CSARQGAKELFF.